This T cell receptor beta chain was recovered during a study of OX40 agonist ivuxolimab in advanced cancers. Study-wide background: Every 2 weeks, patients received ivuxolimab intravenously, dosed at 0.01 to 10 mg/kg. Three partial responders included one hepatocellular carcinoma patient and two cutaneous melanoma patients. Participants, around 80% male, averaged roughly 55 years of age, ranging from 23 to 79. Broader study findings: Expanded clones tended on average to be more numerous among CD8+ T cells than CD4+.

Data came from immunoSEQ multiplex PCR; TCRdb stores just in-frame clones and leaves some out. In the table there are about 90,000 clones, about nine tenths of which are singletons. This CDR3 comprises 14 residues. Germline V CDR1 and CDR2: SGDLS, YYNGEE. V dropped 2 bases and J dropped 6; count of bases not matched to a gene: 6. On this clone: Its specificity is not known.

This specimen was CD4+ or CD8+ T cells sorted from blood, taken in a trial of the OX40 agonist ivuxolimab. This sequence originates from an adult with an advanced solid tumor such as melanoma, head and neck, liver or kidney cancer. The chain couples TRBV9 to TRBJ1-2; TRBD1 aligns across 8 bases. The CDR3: CASSVDRGMDGYTF. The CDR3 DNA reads TGTGCCAGCAGCGTCGACAGGGGCATGGATGGCTACACCTTC.